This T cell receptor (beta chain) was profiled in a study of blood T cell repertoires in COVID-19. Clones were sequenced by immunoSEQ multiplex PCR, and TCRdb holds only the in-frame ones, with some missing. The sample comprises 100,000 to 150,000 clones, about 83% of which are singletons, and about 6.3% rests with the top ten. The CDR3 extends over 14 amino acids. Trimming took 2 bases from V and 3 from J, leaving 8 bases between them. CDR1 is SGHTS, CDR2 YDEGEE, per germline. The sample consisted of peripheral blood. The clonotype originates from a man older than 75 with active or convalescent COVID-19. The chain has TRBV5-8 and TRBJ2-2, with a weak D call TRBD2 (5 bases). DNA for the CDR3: TGTGCCAGCAGCTTTGGACTGCACACCGGGGAGCTGTTTTTT. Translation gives CASSFGLHTGELFF.